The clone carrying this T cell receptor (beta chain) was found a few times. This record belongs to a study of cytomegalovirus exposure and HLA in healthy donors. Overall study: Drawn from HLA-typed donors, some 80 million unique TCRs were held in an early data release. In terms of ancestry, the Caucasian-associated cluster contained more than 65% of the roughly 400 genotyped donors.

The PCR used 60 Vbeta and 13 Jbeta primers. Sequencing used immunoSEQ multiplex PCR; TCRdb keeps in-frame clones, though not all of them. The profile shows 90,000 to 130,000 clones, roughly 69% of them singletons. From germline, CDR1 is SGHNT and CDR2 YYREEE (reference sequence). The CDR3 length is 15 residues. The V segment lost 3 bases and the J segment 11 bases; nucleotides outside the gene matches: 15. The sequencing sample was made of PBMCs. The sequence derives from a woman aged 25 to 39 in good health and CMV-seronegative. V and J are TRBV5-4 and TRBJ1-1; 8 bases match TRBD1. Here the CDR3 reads CASSYEAQGAIQAFF. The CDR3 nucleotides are TGTGCCAGCAGCTACGAAGCCCAGGGGGCGATTCAGGCTTTCTTT.